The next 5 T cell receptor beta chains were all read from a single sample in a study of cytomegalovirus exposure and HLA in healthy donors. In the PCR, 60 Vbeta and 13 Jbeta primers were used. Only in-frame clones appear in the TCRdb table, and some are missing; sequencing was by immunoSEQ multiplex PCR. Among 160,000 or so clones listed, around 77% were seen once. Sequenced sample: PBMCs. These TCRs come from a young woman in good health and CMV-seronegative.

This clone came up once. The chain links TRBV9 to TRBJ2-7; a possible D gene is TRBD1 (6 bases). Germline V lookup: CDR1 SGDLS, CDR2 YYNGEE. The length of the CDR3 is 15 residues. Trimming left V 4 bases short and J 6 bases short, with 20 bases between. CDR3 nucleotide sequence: TGTGCCAGCAGCAGAAGACAGGCCAGGGTTCCCGAGCAGTACTTC. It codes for CASSRRQARVPEQYF.

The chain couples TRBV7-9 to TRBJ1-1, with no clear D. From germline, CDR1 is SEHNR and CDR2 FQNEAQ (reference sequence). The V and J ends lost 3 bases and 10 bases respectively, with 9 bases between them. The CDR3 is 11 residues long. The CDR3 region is CASSLEGAAFF. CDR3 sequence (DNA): TGTGCCAGCAGCTTGGAGGGAGCAGCTTTCTTT.

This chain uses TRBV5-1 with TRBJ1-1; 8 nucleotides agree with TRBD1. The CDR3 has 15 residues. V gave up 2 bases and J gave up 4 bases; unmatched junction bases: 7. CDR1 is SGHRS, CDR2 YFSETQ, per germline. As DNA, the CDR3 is TGCGCCAGCAGCTTAACAGGGGGTCTGGGCACTGAAGCTTTCTTT. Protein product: CASSLTGGLGTEAFF.

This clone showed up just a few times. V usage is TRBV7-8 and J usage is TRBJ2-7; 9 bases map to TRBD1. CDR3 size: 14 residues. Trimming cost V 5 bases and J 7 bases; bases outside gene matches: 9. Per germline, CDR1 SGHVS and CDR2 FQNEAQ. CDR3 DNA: TGTGCCAGCAGCCGCCTGGGACAGGGATTGGAGCAGTACTTC. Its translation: CASSRLGQGLEQYF.

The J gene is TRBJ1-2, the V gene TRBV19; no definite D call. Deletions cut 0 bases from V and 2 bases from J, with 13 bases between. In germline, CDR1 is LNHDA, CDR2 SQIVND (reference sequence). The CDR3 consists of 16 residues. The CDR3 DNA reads TGTGCCAGTAGTATAGATCCGCCGCCGGTAAACTATGGCTACACCTTC. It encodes CASSIDPPPVNYGYTF. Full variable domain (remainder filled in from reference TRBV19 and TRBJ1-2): DGGITQSPKYLFRKEGQNVTLSCEQNLNHDAMYWYRQDPGQGLRLIYYSQIVNDFQKGDIAEGYSVSREKKESFPLTVTSAQKNPTAFYLCASSIDPPPVNYGYTFGSGTRLTVV.